The 21 T cell receptor beta chains listed next were all sequenced from one sample in a study of neoadjuvant anti-PD-1 for oral cavity cancer. Only in-frame clones appear in the TCRdb table, and some are missing; sequencing was by immunoSEQ multiplex PCR. Among under 15,000 clones listed, 50% to 65% were seen once. Sequencing was performed on PBMCs, taken before nivolumab (anti-PD-1) treatment. The receptors here all came from a person between 40 and 85 years old with oral cavity squamous cell carcinoma.

The chain has TRBV30 and TRBJ2-7; no reliable D call. Germline V CDR1 and CDR2: GTSNPN, SVGIG (reference sequence). With 2 bases removed from V and 6 bases from J, the gap between germline ends came to 14 bases. There are 13 residues in the CDR3. CDR3 region: CAWSNRILGEQYF. CDR3 nucleotides: TGTGCCTGGAGTAATAGGATCCTCGGCGAGCAGTACTTC.

V and J are TRBV5-1 and TRBJ2-5; the match to TRBD1 covers 8 bases. Per the germline V gene, CDR1 is SGHRS and CDR2 is YFSETQ. Unmatched junction bases numbered 5, after V lost 7 bases and J lost 3 bases. The CDR3 sequence is 13 residues long. CDR3 nucleotide sequence: TGCGCCAGCCTGGACAGGGACGAAGAGACCCAGTACTTC. Translating gives CASLDRDEETQYF.

This rearrangement joins TRBV9 to TRBJ1-2, with TRBD1 as a possible D gene (5 bases). CDR1 and CDR2 (germline): SGDLS, YYNGEE. V was shortened by 6 bases and J by 6 bases, with 18 bases between the two germline ends. The CDR3 length is 14 residues. CDR3 DNA sequence: TGTGCCAGCATCGAAACAGGATTCCAACATGGCTACACCTTC. Its translation is CASIETGFQHGYTF.

This rearrangement joins TRBV6-1 to TRBJ2-3; TRBD2 matches 12 bases. Germline CDR1 MNHNS, CDR2 SASEGT. The V segment lost 2 bases and the J segment 4 bases; nucleotides outside the gene matches: 1. This CDR3 is built from 15 residues. CDR3 nucleotide sequence: TGTGCCAGCAGTGAACTAGCGGGGGGGCCAGATACGCAGTATTTT. It encodes CASSELAGGPDTQYF.

A single count supports this clone. The V and J genes are TRBV2 and TRBJ1-1; 7 nucleotides line up with TRBD1. This CDR3 has 14 amino acids. Germline loops: CDR1 SNHLY, CDR2 FYNNEI. V gave up 4 bases and J gave up 3 bases; unmatched junction bases: 5. This CDR3 is CASSVEGAHTEAFF. CDR3 nucleotides: TGTGCCAGCAGTGTAGAGGGGGCGCACACTGAAGCTTTCTTT.

This chain links TRBV7-6 with TRBJ2-5, with D tentatively TRBD1 (6 bases). Trimming took 0 bases from V and 5 from J, leaving 10 bases between them. Germline assignment: CDR1 SGHVS and CDR2 FNYEAQ. CDR3 length: 14 residues. This chain's CDR3 is CASSLAQGRETQYF. The CDR3 bases are TGTGCCAGCAGCTTAGCACAGGGCAGGGAGACCCAGTACTTC.

V and J are TRBV6-5 and TRBJ1-2; D uncertain. This CDR3 has 13 amino acids. CDR1 MNHEY and CDR2 SVGAGI come from the germline V gene. With 5 bases removed from V and 4 bases from J, the gap between germline ends came to 11 bases. In nucleotides, the CDR3 is TGTGCCAGCAGTGATACTTTAACCTATGGCTACACCTTC. It encodes CASSDTLTYGYTF.

This clone was seen a handful of times. The CDR3: CASSDSGNEQFF. The CDR3 nucleotides read TGCGCCAGCAGCGACTCGGGGAATGAGCAGTTCTTC. The chain combines TRBV5-1 with TRBJ2-1; possibly TRBD2 for D (5 bases). This CDR3 comprises 12 residues. V was trimmed by 4 bases and J by 7 bases, leaving 9 bases between them. Germline CDR1 reads SGHRS; CDR2 reads YFSETQ. Using reference TRBV5-1 and TRBJ2-1 for the parts outside the CDR3, the full variable domain is KAGVTQTPRYLIKTRGQQVTLSCSPISGHRSVSWYQQTPGQGLQFLFEYFSETQRNKGNFPGRFSGRQFSNSRSEMNVSTLELGDSALYLCASSDSGNEQFFGPGTRLTVL.

The chain joins TRBV28 to TRBJ1-2, with D possibly being TRBD1 (5 bases). From germline, CDR1 is MDHEN and CDR2 SYDVKM. V was clipped by 5 bases and J by 6 bases, with 16 bases between them. The CDR3 loop spans 14 amino acids. The CDR3 loop reads CASSTRRGAHGYTF. The DNA of the CDR3 is TGTGCCAGCAGTACCCGGCGGGGCGCCCATGGCTACACCTTC.

The genes are TRBV7-2 and TRBJ1-2; D not resolved. V lost 1 base and J lost 13, with 10 bases in between. The V gene's germline CDR1 is SGHTA and CDR2 FQGNSA. This CDR3 has 11 residues. The CDR3 region is CASSLVGGFTF. DNA of the CDR3: TGTGCCAGCAGCTTAGTAGGCGGTTTCACCTTC. The complete variable domain, with remaining parts taken from reference TRBV7-2 and TRBJ1-2, reads GAGVSQSPSNKVTEKGKDVELRCDPISGHTALYWYRQSLGQGLEFLIYFQGNSAPDKSGLPSDRFSAERTGGSVSTLTIQRTQQEDSAVYLCASSLVGGFTFGSGTRLTVV.

The rearrangement links TRBV30 to TRBJ2-1; TRBD2 aligns across 10 bases. CDR3 length: 16 amino acids. V trimming: 0 bases; J trimming: 2 bases; junction bases outside the gene matches: 4. Germline values: CDR1 GTSNPN, CDR2 SVGIG (reference sequence). CDR3 nucleotide sequence: TGTGCCTGGAGTGTCCAACTAGCGGGACCCTACAATGAGCAGTTCTTC. Translating it yields CAWSVQLAGPYNEQFF. Together with reference TRBV30 and TRBJ2-1, the CDR3 gives the full variable domain: SQTIHQWPATLVQPVGSPLSLECTVEGTSNPNLYWYRQAAGRGLQLLFYSVGIGQISSEVPQNLSASRPQDRQFILSSKKLLLSDSGFYLCAWSVQLAGPYNEQFFGPGTRLTVL.

The chain has TRBV9 and TRBJ2-1, with D possibly being TRBD1 (5 bases). Germline CDR1 and CDR2: SGDLS and YYNGEE. The length of the CDR3 is 15 residues. V gave up 6 bases and J gave up 0 bases, with 13 bases separating them. The CDR3 DNA is TGTGCCAGCAACCCGACAGCGAGCTCCTACAATGAGCAGTTCTTC. It translates to CASNPTASSYNEQFF.

CDR3 DNA sequence: TGCAGCGTTGAAGGAGGTTTAGACAGCGGGCCTTACAATGAGCAGTTCTTC. The encoded protein is CSVEGGLDSGPYNEQFF. This chain uses TRBV29-1 with TRBJ2-1; D may be TRBD2 (6 bases). The CDR3 covers 17 residues. V gave up 1 base and J gave up 4 bases, with 20 bases separating them. Germline-derived CDR1 and CDR2 are SQVTM and ANQGSEA.

CDR3 in DNA: TGTGCCAGCAGTGGAGGTTGGACGGTAGGATCGGAAGCTTTCTTT. This gives the protein CASSGGWTVGSEAFF. This rearrangement joins TRBV2 to TRBJ1-1; D unclear. CDR3 length: 15 residues. In germline, CDR1 is SNHLY, CDR2 FYNNEI. V was cut by 4 bases and J by 8 bases, with 20 bases left in between.

The chain carries TRBV2 and TRBJ2-2, with D unresolved. From germline, CDR1 is SNHLY and CDR2 FYNNEI. The CDR3 is 13 amino acids. Trimming cost V 6 bases and J 0 bases, with 5 bases left between them. CDR3 nucleotides: TGTGCCAGCAGCCGAACGAACACCGGGGAGCTGTTTTTT. Its protein is CASSRTNTGELFF.

The rearrangement uses TRBV6-1 and TRBJ2-1; 8 bases agree with TRBD2. Germline V gene sequence: CDR1 MNHNS, CDR2 SASEGT. The CDR3 extends over 15 amino acids. The trim removed 2 bases at V and 4 bases at J, leaving 4 bases unmatched. For the CDR3, the DNA is TGTGCCAGCAGTGAATCGAGCGGGGGTTACAATGAGCAGTTCTTC. The encoded protein is CASSESSGGYNEQFF.

The chain employs TRBV19 and TRBJ1-4; TRBD1 is a possible D gene (5 bases). The V and J ends lost 7 bases and 0 bases respectively, with 9 bases between them. Germline loops: CDR1 LNHDA, CDR2 SQIVND (reference sequence). The CDR3 runs to 14 residues. The CDR3 DNA sequence: TGTGCCAGTAAAGGGGTCGCAACTAATGAAAAACTGTTTTTT. Amino acids: CASKGVATNEKLFF.

The chain uses TRBV29-1 and TRBJ1-3; a weak D match, TRBD1 (5 bases). The CDR3 is 13 amino acids. Trimming left V 7 bases short and J 1 base short, with 11 bases between. CDR1 SQVTM and CDR2 ANQGSEA come from the germline V gene. CDR3 in amino acids: CSGGSDSGNTIYF. The CDR3 DNA reads TGCAGCGGGGGCAGCGATTCTGGAAACACCATATATTTT. The whole variable domain, remainder taken from reference TRBV29-1 and TRBJ1-3, is SAVISQKPSRDICQRGTSLTIQCQVDSQVTMMFWYRQQPGQSLTLIATANQGSEATYESGFVIDKFPISRPNLTFSTLTVSNMSPEDSSIYLCSGGSDSGNTIYFGEGSWLTVV.

J is TRBJ1-4 and V is TRBV7-9, with unresolved D. The CDR3 totals 16 residues. Trimming took 5 bases from V and 0 from J, leaving 13 bases between them. Germline values: CDR1 SEHNR, CDR2 FQNEAQ (reference sequence). The chain's CDR3 is CASSPSRMATNEKLFF. DNA of the CDR3: TGTGCCAGCAGCCCCTCCCGAATGGCAACTAATGAAAAACTGTTTTTT. The full variable domain, with the rest looked up from reference TRBV7-9 and TRBJ1-4, is DTGVSQNPRHKITKRGQNVTFRCDPISEHNRLYWYRQTLGQGPEFLTYFQNEAQLEKSRLLSDRFSAERPKGSFSTLEIQRTEQGDSAMYLCASSPSRMATNEKLFFGSGTQLSVL.

The CDR3 nucleotides are TGTGCCATCAGTGATCCGGGGTTAGGCGGCGAGCAGTACTTC. It specifies CAISDPGLGGEQYF. The rearrangement links TRBV10-3 to TRBJ2-7; maybe TRBD2 (5 bases). Germline CDR1 is ENHRY and CDR2 is SYGVKD. The CDR3 has 14 amino acids. Trimming took off 3 bases at V and 6 bases at J, with 15 bases between the two ends.

This clone has a handful of counts. The genes are TRBV6-1 and TRBJ1-3; D is undetermined. This CDR3 is 15 amino acids long. V dropped 6 bases and J dropped 0 bases, with 12 bases sitting between them. Germline-derived CDR1 and CDR2 are MNHNS and SASEGT. In DNA form, the CDR3 reads TGTGCCAGCAGATACGACACCTACTCTGGAAACACCATATATTTT. Amino acid sequence: CASRYDTYSGNTIYF.